These T cell receptor beta chains were read from a single sample in a study of T-cell reconstitution after alpha-beta-depleted transplantation in children. In TCRdb, the PCR reads were re-called with MiXCR into one record per CDR3 protein. This sample carries hundreds of thousands of distinct CDR3 sequences, 6.5% to 9% of them seen once, and the ten largest clones take just under 6.5%. Sequenced material: PBMCs, mostly from graft donor cells, taken 180 days after TCRalphabeta/CD19-depleted stem cell transplant. The receptors were sampled from a male patient under 18 who had a stem cell transplant for acute lymphoblastic leukemia, so the T cells may come from the graft donor. Both conserved end residues are part of each CDR3. The order of the fields is J gene, V gene, clone size, D gene, CDR3 protein, CDR3 DNA. A D gene is named only where the DNA matches it firmly. Clone size, where shown, is once, few, many, or a class for clones that have expanded.

TRBJ2-3 TRBV11-2 NA TRBD2 CASSPWTRSTDTQYF TGTGCCAGCAGCCCCTGGACTAGGAGCACAGATACGCAGTATTTT
TRBJ1-5 TRBV19 many NA CASTRTFSGNQPQHF TGTGCCAGTACTCGGACGTTTAGTGGCAATCAGCCCCAGCATTTT
TRBJ1-1 TRBV10-1 many NA CASSLRQNTEAFF TGCGCCAGCAGTCTAAGACAGAACACTGAAGCTTTCTTT
TRBJ1-3 TRBV28 many NA CASSLGRWGSSGNTIYF TGTGCCAGCAGTTTAGGTCGGTGGGGGAGCTCTGGAAACACCATATATTTT
TRBJ2-7 TRBV12-3/TRBV12-4 many TRBD1 CASSLGDRGTYEQYF TGTGCCAGCAGCCTAGGGGACAGGGGGACCTACGAGCAGTACTTC
TRBJ2-5 TRBV18 many NA CASSPPRVAQETQYF TGTGCCAGCTCACCGCCCCGGGTTGCCCAAGAGACCCAGTACTTC
TRBJ1-5 TRBV20-1 many TRBD1 CSARDLGQASNQPQHF TGCAGTGCTAGAGACCTTGGACAGGCGAGCAATCAGCCCCAGCATTTT
TRBJ1-6 TRBV6-5 many NA CASSYSSRNPPGALHF TGTGCCAGCAGTTACTCGTCCAGGAACCCTCCAGGAGCCCTCCACTTT
TRBJ2-1 TRBV29-1 many NA CSVETDSYNEQFF TGCAGCGTTGAAACGGACTCCTACAATGAGCAGTTCTTC
TRBJ1-1 TRBV19 NA NA CASSIRANTEAFF TGTGCCAGTAGTATAAGGGCGAACACTGAAGCTTTCTTT
TRBJ2-7 TRBV12-3/TRBV12-4 many NA CASSRDRFYEQYF TGTGCCAGCAGTCGAGACAGGTTCTACGAGCAGTACTTC
TRBJ1-4 TRBV20-1 many NA CSARDWAAPIEKLFF TGCAGTGCTAGAGATTGGGCAGCACCAATTGAAAAACTGTTTTTT
TRBJ2-5 TRBV11-2 NA TRBD1 CASSPFPGQGIRLQETQYF TGTGCCAGCAGCCCCTTTCCGGGACAGGGGATTCGGCTTCAAGAGACCCAGTACTTC
TRBJ2-1 TRBV6-5 medium-sized NA CASKYGNFDNEQFF TGTGCCAGCAAATACGGGAACTTTGACAATGAGCAGTTCTTC
TRBJ1-6 TRBV9 many TRBD1 CASSGGTGVPNSPLHF TGTGCCAGCAGCGGTGGGACAGGAGTTCCTAATTCACCCCTCCACTTT
TRBJ2-1 TRBV5-1 NA TRBD2 CASSLVGIVAGGYNDQFF TGCGCCAGCAGCTTGGTCGGGATAGTAGCGGGGGGGTACAATGATCAGTTCTTC
TRBJ2-5 TRBV5-1 many NA CASSSQETQYF TGTGCCAGCAGTTCCCAAGAGACCCAGTACTTC
TRBJ1-2 TRBV27 many TRBD1 CANLQGAYGYTF TGTGCCAACTTACAGGGGGCCTATGGCTACACCTTC
TRBJ1-5 TRBV6-1 many NA CASSDRKWGSQPQHF TGTGCCAGCAGTGATCGAAAGTGGGGAAGCCAGCCCCAGCATTTT
TRBJ1-1 TRBV28 many NA CASSLEAIMNTEAFF TGTGCCAGCAGTCTCGAGGCGATCATGAACACTGAAGCTTTCTTT
TRBJ1-1 TRBV5-1 many NA CASSLVVNTEAFF TGCGCCAGCAGCTTGGTAGTTAACACTGAAGCTTTCTTT
TRBJ2-5 TRBV7-2 many TRBD1 CASSSGQGAFETQYF TGTGCCAGCAGCTCGGGACAGGGGGCTTTTGAGACCCAGTACTTC
TRBJ2-7 TRBV28 many TRBD2 CASSLWFAGLNEQYF TGTGCCAGCAGTCTCTGGTTTGCGGGACTAAACGAGCAGTACTTC
TRBJ2-7 TRBV9 many NA CASSVWAGSLEQYF TGTGCCAGCAGCGTCTGGGCAGGGAGCCTCGAGCAGTACTTC
TRBJ2-5 TRBV20-1 NA NA CSATTQYF TGCAGTGCTACGACCCAGTACTTC
TRBJ1-1 TRBV15 many NA CATRAVGTEAFF TGTGCCACCAGAGCGGTTGGCACTGAAGCTTTCTTT
TRBJ2-5 TRBV7-2 many NA CASSLAQRPGAQYF TGTGCCAGCAGCTTAGCACAGCGCCCCGGGGCCCAGTACTTC
TRBJ2-2 TRBV20-1 many TRBD2 CSARDPGTRTTGELFF TGCAGTGCTAGAGATCCCGGGACTAGAACCACCGGGGAGCTGTTTTTT
TRBJ2-3 TRBV4-2 many NA CASSPLGGGTDTQYF TGTGCCAGCAGCCCTCTCGGCGGAGGCACAGATACGCAGTATTTT
TRBJ1-4 TRBV7-8 many NA CASSLGGADEKLFF TGTGCCAGCAGCCTGGGAGGGGCGGATGAAAAACTGTTTTTT
TRBJ2-5 TRBV7-8 many NA CASSFPQGWGETQYF TGTGCCAGCAGCTTCCCACAGGGTTGGGGAGAGACCCAGTACTTC
TRBJ1-1 TRBV2 many TRBD1 CASSPQGRVNTEAFF TGTGCCAGCAGCCCACAGGGGAGGGTGAACACTGAAGCTTTCTTT
TRBJ2-3 TRBV9 many TRBD2 CASSRSGGAVTDTQYF TGTGCCAGCAGCAGAAGCGGGGGGGCCGTGACAGATACGCAGTATTTT
TRBJ2-1 TRBV7-2 many TRBD2 CASSLELAGGYNEQFF TGTGCCAGCAGCTTAGAGCTAGCGGGGGGGTACAATGAGCAGTTCTTC
TRBJ2-3 TRBV20-1 many TRBD2 CSATVLAAGPDTQYF TGCAGTGCTACCGTACTAGCGGCGGGTCCAGATACGCAGTATTTT
TRBJ2-3 TRBV6-2/TRBV6-3 many NA CASSYNALLTDTQYF TGTGCCAGCAGTTACAACGCTCTCCTCACAGATACGCAGTATTTT
TRBJ2-7 TRBV11-2 NA TRBD1 CASSPYGTGVYEQYF TGTGCCAGCAGCCCATACGGGACAGGGGTATACGAGCAGTACTTC
TRBJ2-6 TRBV7-9 many NA CASGQPPSGANVLTF TGTGCCAGCGGACAGCCTCCCTCTGGGGCCAACGTCCTGACTTTC
TRBJ2-7 TRBV4-2 many TRBD2 CASSQEVSGASYEQYF TGTGCCAGCAGCCAAGAGGTAAGCGGGGCGAGCTACGAGCAGTACTTC
TRBJ1-1 TRBV4-3 many NA CASSQVVHGTEAFF TGCGCCAGCAGCCAAGTGGTCCATGGGACTGAAGCTTTCTTT
TRBJ2-5 TRBV20-1 many NA CSAGGYERETQYF TGCAGTGCAGGCGGCTACGAGAGGGAGACCCAGTACTTC
TRBJ2-5 TRBV28 many NA CASSLRGEETQYF TGTGCCAGCAGTTTAAGGGGGGAAGAGACCCAGTACTTC
TRBJ2-1 TRBV11-2 many TRBD2 CASSNRLALVNEQFF TGTGCCAGCAGCAATCGACTAGCCCTCGTCAATGAGCAGTTCTTC
TRBJ2-1 TRBV6-1 many TRBD2 CASSEARLAGGYEQFF TGTGCCAGCAGTGAAGCGCGGCTAGCGGGAGGGTATGAGCAGTTCTTC
TRBJ2-7 TRBV19 many NA CASSPSRGASSYEQYF TGTGCCAGTAGCCCCTCCCGGGGGGCTTCTTCCTACGAGCAGTACTTC
TRBJ2-2 TRBV10-3 many NA CAILGRPTGELFF TGTGCCATCTTGGGGAGGCCTACCGGGGAGCTGTTTTTT
TRBJ2-1 TRBV7-6 many NA CASSWSQGSNEQFF TGTGCCAGCAGTTGGTCACAGGGTAGCAATGAGCAGTTCTTC
TRBJ2-4 TRBV28 many TRBD2 CASSLYHPGLAGKNIQYF TGTGCCAGCAGTCTTTATCACCCAGGACTAGCGGGGAAAAACATTCAGTACTTC